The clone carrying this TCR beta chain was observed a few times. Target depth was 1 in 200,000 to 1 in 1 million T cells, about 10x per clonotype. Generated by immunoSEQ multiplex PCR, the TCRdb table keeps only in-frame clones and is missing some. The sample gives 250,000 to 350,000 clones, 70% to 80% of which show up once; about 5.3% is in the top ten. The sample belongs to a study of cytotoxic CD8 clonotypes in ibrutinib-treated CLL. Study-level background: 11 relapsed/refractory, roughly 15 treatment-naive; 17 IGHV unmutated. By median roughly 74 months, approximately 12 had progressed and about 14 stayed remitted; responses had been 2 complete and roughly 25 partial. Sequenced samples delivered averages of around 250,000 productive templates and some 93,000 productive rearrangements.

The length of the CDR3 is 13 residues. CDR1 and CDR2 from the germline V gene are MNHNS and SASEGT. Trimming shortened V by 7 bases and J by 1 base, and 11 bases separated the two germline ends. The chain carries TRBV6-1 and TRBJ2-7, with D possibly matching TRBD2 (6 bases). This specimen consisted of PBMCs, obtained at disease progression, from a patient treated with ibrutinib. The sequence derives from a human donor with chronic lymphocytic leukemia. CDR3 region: CASKGGESYEQYF. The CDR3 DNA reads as TGTGCCAGCAAGGGCGGGGAGTCCTACGAGCAGTACTTC.